The rows below give T cell receptor beta chains drawn from one sample of a study of blood T cell repertoires in COVID-19. The protocol was immunoSEQ multiplex PCR, while the TCRdb copy is restricted to in-frame clones and leaves out a portion. The sample has fewer than 80,000 clones, 80% seen once. The source material was peripheral blood. The receptors originated from a human donor in a cohort sampled during active COVID-19. CDR3s include the opening cysteine and the closing phenylalanine or tryptophan. D genes are given only for firm matches. Expanded clones get a size class; other rows say once, few or many, or leave the size out.

clone size	V gene	J gene	D gene	CDR3 protein	CDR3 DNA
NA	TRBV9	TRBJ2-2	TRBD1	CASSTQGATGVTGELFF	TGTGCCAGCAGCACCCAAGGGGCGACAGGGGTAACCGGGGAGCTGTTTTTT
once	TRBV3-1/TRBV3-2	TRBJ2-5	NA	CASSQAAPETQYF	TGTGCCAGCAGCCAAGCAGCGCCAGAGACCCAGTACTTC
few	TRBV5-4	TRBJ1-2	NA	CASSSRGYGYGYTF	TGTGCCAGCAGCAGCAGGGGTTATGGCTATGGCTACACCTTC
NA	TRBV28	TRBJ1-5	TRBD1	CASSLTGQGGNQPQHF	TGTGCCAGCAGTTTAACAGGACAGGGGGGCAATCAGCCCCAGCATTTT
NA	TRBV11-1	TRBJ1-2	NA	CASSPSEAGYTF	TGTGCCAGCAGCCCTTCGGAAGCGGGCTACACCTTC
NA	TRBV24-1	TRBJ2-3	TRBD2	CATGGTSGSTDTQYF	TGTGCCACCGGAGGGACTAGCGGAAGCACAGATACGCAGTATTTT
few	TRBV4-2	TRBJ2-7	TRBD2	CASSRSGSSYEQYF	TGTGCCAGCAGCCGTAGCGGGAGCTCCTACGAGCAGTACTTC
NA	TRBV4-1	TRBJ2-1	NA	CASSQLDYNEQFF	TGCGCCAGCAGCCAACTAGATTACAATGAGCAGTTCTTC
NA	TRBV5-1	TRBJ2-7	TRBD2	CASSSGTSVNEQYF	TGCGCCAGCAGCTCCGGGACTAGCGTCAACGAGCAGTACTTC
NA	TRBV13	TRBJ1-2	TRBD1	CASSFLQGANGYTF	TGTGCCAGCAGCTTTCTTCAGGGGGCGAATGGCTACACCTTC
NA	TRBV5-6	TRBJ1-6	NA	CASSLGRQRGSYNSPLHF	TGTGCCAGCAGCTTGGGGAGGCAGAGAGGCTCCTATAATTCACCCCTCCACTTT
NA	TRBV7-9	TRBJ2-7	TRBD1	CASSLAWTGAAYEQYF	TGTGCCAGCAGCCTAGCCTGGACAGGGGCCGCCTACGAGCAGTACTTC
NA	TRBV7-2	TRBJ2-7	TRBD1	CASSPGQGASYEQYF	TGTGCCAGCAGCCCAGGACAGGGGGCCTCCTACGAGCAGTACTTC
NA	TRBV2	TRBJ2-1	TRBD2	CASSEMGLAGRNEQFF	TGTGCCAGCAGTGAAATGGGACTAGCGGGGCGAAATGAGCAGTTCTTC
NA	TRBV7-9	TRBJ1-1	NA	CASSLGQRDTEAFF	TGTGCCAGCAGCTTAGGACAGCGCGACACTGAAGCTTTCTTT
NA	TRBV7-2	TRBJ2-1	TRBD2	CASSSTSGSYNEQFF	TGTGCCAGCAGCTCGACTAGCGGGTCATACAATGAGCAGTTCTTC
NA	TRBV29-1	TRBJ1-2	NA	CSVEGGQGSEGYTF	TGCAGCGTTGAAGGGGGGCAGGGGAGCGAAGGCTACACCTTC
many	TRBV9	TRBJ2-1	TRBD1	CASEGAGGNEQFF	TGTGCCAGCGAGGGGGCAGGGGGCAATGAGCAGTTCTTC
once	TRBV7-9	TRBJ2-1	NA	CASSLRLSGRPNEQFF	TGTGCCAGCAGCTTAAGACTAAGCGGGCGACCCAATGAGCAGTTCTTC
NA	TRBV18	TRBJ1-1	NA	CASSPQKQGGTEAFF	TGTGCCAGCTCACCACAGAAACAGGGCGGCACTGAAGCTTTCTTT
many	TRBV19	TRBJ2-7	NA	CASRIWALTYEQYF	TGTGCCAGTAGAATCTGGGCACTTACTTACGAGCAGTACTTC
NA	TRBV18	TRBJ2-3	TRBD1	CASSKSRTGGTDTQYF	TGTGCCAGCTCTAAAAGCCGGACAGGGGGCACAGATACGCAGTATTTT
NA	TRBV24-1	TRBJ1-2	TRBD1	CATSLTGNYGYTF	TGTGCCACCAGTTTGACAGGGAACTATGGCTACACCTTC
once	TRBV15	TRBJ2-2	NA	CATSRSLAAGNTGELFF	TGTGCCACCAGCAGGAGTCTGGCAGCGGGGAACACCGGGGAGCTGTTTTTT
NA	TRBV18	TRBJ1-2	NA	CASSQRQETQDYGYTF	TGTGCCAGCTCACAGAGACAGGAAACCCAAGACTATGGCTACACCTTC
once	TRBV10-3	TRBJ2-1	NA	CAISVKGSGYNEQFF	TGTGCCATCAGTGTCAAGGGGTCCGGCTACAATGAGCAGTTCTTC
NA	TRBV5-1	TRBJ2-7	TRBD1	CASNAGGGYEQYF	TGCGCCAGCAACGCAGGGGGTGGGTACGAGCAGTACTTC
NA	TRBV24-1	TRBJ2-7	TRBD1	CATSDPHGTGGNEQYF	TGTGCCACCAGTGATCCCCACGGGACAGGGGGCAACGAGCAGTACTTC
NA	TRBV6-6	TRBJ2-5	NA	CASSHPGAGGAETQYF	TGTGCCAGCAGTCACCCGGGGGCAGGGGGAGCGGAGACCCAGTACTTC
NA	TRBV6-6	TRBJ2-3	TRBD2	CASSQTSGTSTDTQYF	TGTGCCAGCAGTCAGACTAGCGGAACTAGCACAGATACGCAGTATTTT
NA	TRBV7-3	TRBJ2-4	TRBD2	CASSLEGAGGPWNIQYF	TGTGCCAGCAGCTTAGAGGGGGCGGGAGGGCCCTGGAACATTCAGTACTTC
NA	TRBV7-8	TRBJ2-7	TRBD1	CASSPRRTGGNYEQYF	TGTGCCAGCAGCCCCAGGAGGACAGGGGGTAACTACGAGCAGTACTTC
NA	TRBV19	TRBJ2-5	NA	CASTRGGREAETQYF	TGTGCCAGTACCCGAGGGGGGAGGGAGGCGGAGACCCAGTACTTC
NA	TRBV7-2	TRBJ2-7	TRBD2	CASSLAGTRDYEQYF	TGTGCCAGCAGCTTAGCAGGGACTAGGGACTACGAGCAGTACTTC
few	TRBV27	TRBJ2-7	NA	CASSLIQGFPYEQYF	TGTGCCAGCAGTCTCATACAGGGTTTCCCCTACGAGCAGTACTTC
NA	TRBV28	TRBJ2-1	TRBD2	CASRPGLAEHYNEQFF	TGTGCCAGCAGGCCGGGACTAGCGGAGCACTACAATGAGCAGTTCTTC